The 31 T cell receptor beta chains in this list originate from one sample, sequenced in a study of graft-versus-host responses after intestinal transplantation. These receptors' targets are unknown. Generated by immunoSEQ multiplex PCR, the TCRdb table keeps only in-frame clones and is missing some. Among more than 90,000 clones, just under 95% were seen once, and the ten largest hold roughly 1.2%. Source: unstimulated CD8+ T cells sorted from spleen or lymph node cells, taken before transplant. The receptors derive from a human donor who was the organ donor for an intestinal transplant.

The DNA of the CDR3 is TGTGCCAGCAGTCCCCAGGGACCCTCCTATGGCTACACCTTC. Translating it yields CASSPQGPSYGYTF. The chain joins TRBV27 to TRBJ1-2; tentative D call: TRBD1 (5 bases). The germline V and J ends were trimmed by 5 bases and 4 bases, with 14 bases remaining between them. The CDR3 extends over 14 amino acids. The germline V gene has CDR1 MNHEY and CDR2 SMNVEV (reference sequence).

This chain joins TRBV7-9 and TRBJ2-1, with 14 bases identical to TRBD2. The V gene end was trimmed by 5 bases and the J gene end by 6 bases; junction bases not matched to a gene: 9. Germline assignment: CDR1 SEHNR and CDR2 FQNEAQ (reference sequence). The CDR3 contains 17 residues. The CDR3 loop is CASSPRTSGRPLNEQFF. CDR3 nucleotide sequence: TGTGCCAGCAGCCCCCGGACTAGCGGGAGGCCTCTCAATGAGCAGTTCTTC.

A single count supports this clone. This chain joins TRBV9 and TRBJ2-7, with 9 bases that match TRBD2. V lost 0 bases to trimming and J lost 2 bases; unmatched junction nucleotides: 3. CDR1 is SGDLS and CDR2 is YYNGEE in the germline V gene. This CDR3 spans 15 amino acids. CDR3 in amino acids: CASSVAASGTYEQYF. The CDR3, as DNA: TGTGCCAGCAGCGTAGCGGCTAGCGGGACCTACGAGCAGTACTTC.

This chain connects TRBV7-6 to TRBJ1-2; unclear D gene. Germline lookup yields CDR1 SGHVS and CDR2 FNYEAQ. Trimming pared 1 base from V and 2 bases from J, leaving 11 bases between. This CDR3 has 15 amino acids. The CDR3 region has the DNA TGTGCCAGCAGCTTAGATTTTTTAGGGAACTATGGCTACACCTTC. Translation gives CASSLDFLGNYGYTF.

The chain recombines TRBV5-6 with TRBJ1-2, with 8 bases fitting TRBD1. J gave up 5 bases and V 1 base, and 16 bases lay outside the gene matches. The CDR3 is made up of 18 amino acids. Germline lookup yields CDR1 SGHDT and CDR2 YYEEEE. The CDR3 nucleotides are TGTGCCAGCAGCTTGCGAGTAACAGGGGGAGGGTCTGTATATGGCTACACCTTC. Its protein product is CASSLRVTGGGSVYGYTF.

V usage is TRBV6-9 and J usage is TRBJ1-5; D gene unclear. From germline, CDR1 is MNHGY and CDR2 SVAAGI. Trimming took off 4 bases at V and 0 bases at J, with 10 bases between the two ends. This CDR3 contains 15 residues. CDR3 residues: CASSCRSNSNQPQHF. DNA of the CDR3: TGTGCCAGCAGTTGTCGATCGAATAGCAATCAGCCCCAGCATTTT.

The chain links TRBV11-2 to TRBJ1-1, with D unresolved. The V gene's germline CDR1 is SGHAT and CDR2 FQNNGV. Trimming left V 1 base short and J 2 bases short, with 14 bases between. The CDR3 has 16 amino acids. The chain's CDR3 is CASSLGSGPPNTEAFF. In DNA, the CDR3 is TGTGCCAGCAGCTTAGGTTCAGGTCCACCCAACACTGAAGCTTTCTTT.

This clone appeared a single time. CDR3 sequence: CASSFMGINQPQHF. As DNA, the CDR3 is TGTGCCAGCAGTTTTATGGGAATCAATCAGCCCCAGCATTTT. The chain recombines TRBV27 with TRBJ1-5; D unclear. Germline V gene data show CDR1 as MNHEY and CDR2 as SMNVEV (reference sequence). V was shortened by 3 bases and J by 3 bases, with 9 bases between the two germline ends. The CDR3 runs 14 residues.

CDR3 sequence: CASSYRTGNTEAFF. CDR3 in DNA: TGTGCCAGCAGTTATAGGACAGGGAACACTGAAGCTTTCTTT. V usage is TRBV27 and J usage is TRBJ1-1, with 7 bases aligning to TRBD1. The V gene's germline CDR1 is MNHEY and CDR2 SMNVEV (reference sequence). The CDR3 is 14 amino acids. V shed 4 bases and J 1 base; nucleotides not matched to a gene: 3.

The chain has TRBV5-8 and TRBJ1-2, with a tentative D call TRBD1 (6 bases). This CDR3 region has 12 residues. V was clipped by 0 bases and J by 10 bases, with 10 bases between them. CDR1 and CDR2 (germline): SGHTS, YDEGEE. Written as DNA, the CDR3 is TGTGCCAGCAGCTTGGTCGGACAGTACTACACCTTC. Amino acids: CASSLVGQYYTF.

This clone was found once. The rearrangement joins TRBV27 to TRBJ2-3; D remains unclear. The ends were cut back, 2 bases at V and 4 bases at J, with 13 bases in the middle. CDR1 and CDR2 from the germline V gene are MNHEY and SMNVEV (reference sequence). The CDR3 is made up of 15 amino acids. This CDR3 reads CASSLRPERPDTQYF. In DNA, the CDR3 is TGTGCCAGCAGTTTACGGCCTGAACGGCCAGATACGCAGTATTTT.

V and J are TRBV9 and TRBJ2-3; D unclear. Germline CDR1 reads SGDLS; CDR2 reads YYNGEE. The ends were cut back, 1 base at V and 3 bases at J, with 24 bases in the middle. CDR3 length: 19 residues. CDR3 residues: CASSVPIGETADRTDTQYF. As DNA, the CDR3 is TGTGCCAGCAGCGTACCTATTGGGGAAACCGCGGACCGTACAGATACGCAGTATTTT.

The chain is built from TRBV19 and TRBJ2-1, with TRBD2 matching 11 bases. Trimming removed 9 bases from V and 4 bases from J; junction bases left unmatched: 8. This CDR3 is built from 15 residues. Germline V lookup: CDR1 LNHDA, CDR2 SQIVND (reference sequence). The CDR3 nucleotides read TGTGCCAGCCAAGCTCTAGCGGGAGGATACAATGAGCAGTTCTTC. Translation gives CASQALAGGYNEQFF.

This chain joins TRBV11-1 and TRBJ2-7; D ambiguous. Germline CDR1 SGHAT, CDR2 FQDESV (reference sequence). The CDR3 is made up of 14 amino acids. Trimming took 1 base from V and 0 from J, leaving 7 bases between them. CDR3 coding DNA: TGTGCCAGCAGCTTAGTTGGTTCCTCCTACGAGCAGTACTTC. Amino acids: CASSLVGSSYEQYF. Full variable domain (remainder filled in from reference TRBV11-1 and TRBJ2-7): EAEVAQSPRYKITEKSQAVAFWCDPISGHATLYWYRQILGQGPELLVQFQDESVVDDSQLPKDRFSAERLKGVDSTLKIQPAELGDSAMYLCASSLVGSSYEQYFGPGTRLTVT.

V gene TRBV7-9 combines with J gene TRBJ2-1; no clear D gene. V was trimmed by 5 bases and J by 6 bases, leaving 11 bases between them. The CDR3 is 13 residues long. Looked up from germline, CDR1 is SEHNR and CDR2 is FQNEAQ (reference sequence). The CDR3: CASSETQINEQFF. CDR3 coding DNA: TGTGCCAGCAGCGAGACACAGATCAATGAGCAGTTCTTC.

In its sample, this clone was seen once. The chain is built from TRBV27 and TRBJ1-1; D ambiguous. V gave up 5 bases and J gave up 4 bases, with 11 bases separating them. The germline gives CDR1 MNHEY, CDR2 SMNVEV (reference sequence). The CDR3 consists of 13 residues. The CDR3 DNA reads TGTGCCAGCAGTCCCTCGCCGGCCACTGAAGCTTTCTTT. Residues: CASSPSPATEAFF.

The V gene is TRBV7-8, the J gene TRBJ1-5; unclear D gene. This CDR3 is 17 amino acids long. Deletions cut 1 base from V and 4 bases from J, with 17 bases between. Looked up from germline, CDR1 is SGHVS and CDR2 is FQNEAQ. CDR3 loop: CASSLGPGWFMNQPQHF. DNA for the CDR3: TGTGCCAGCAGCTTAGGGCCAGGTTGGTTTATGAATCAGCCCCAGCATTTT.

This chain uses TRBV9 with TRBJ2-2; TRBD2 might be the D (6 bases). V lost 0 bases, J lost 1 base, and 19 bases lay in between. The CDR3 is 19 residues long. Germline V CDR1 and CDR2: SGDLS, YYNGEE. The CDR3 loop is CASSVGISSGGKNTGELFF. The CDR3 bases are TGTGCCAGCAGCGTAGGAATATCGTCTGGCGGGAAGAACACCGGGGAGCTGTTTTTT. The complete variable domain, with remaining parts taken from reference TRBV9 and TRBJ2-2, reads DSGVTQTPKHLITATGQRVTLRCSPRSGDLSVYWYQQSLDQGLQFLIQYYNGEERAKGNILERFSAQQFPDLHSELNLSSLELGDSALYFCASSVGISSGGKNTGELFFGEGSRLTVL.

The J gene is TRBJ2-7, the V gene TRBV10-3; no definite D call. The CDR3 is 12 residues long. Trimming stripped 2 bases from V and 4 bases from J, with 6 bases between. Germline V gives CDR1 ENHRY, CDR2 SYGVKD. The CDR3 spells CAISEASYEQYF. In nucleotides, the CDR3 is TGTGCCATCAGTGAGGCTAGTTACGAGCAGTACTTC.

The rearrangement links TRBV10-2 to TRBJ2-3; possible D gene TRBD2, 5 bases. There are 13 residues in the CDR3. Germline V lookup: CDR1 WSHSY, CDR2 SAAADI. Deletions cut 9 bases from V and 3 bases from J, with 13 bases between. CDR3 in amino acids: CARRLPGTDTQYF. The DNA for the CDR3 is TGCGCCAGGCGACTCCCGGGGACAGATACGCAGTATTTT.

The chain recombines TRBV5-1 with TRBJ2-7; 10 nucleotides match TRBD1. CDR3 length equals 15 residues. With 4 bases clipped from V and 2 bases from J, the junction kept 6 bases outside the gene matches. The V gene's germline CDR1 is SGHRS and CDR2 YFSETQ. The DNA of the CDR3 is TGCGCCAGCAGCCCTGGGACAGGGGCAACCTACGAGCAGTACTTC. Translating gives CASSPGTGATYEQYF.

This clone was found once. The V gene is TRBV28, the J gene TRBJ1-1, with D uncertain. The CDR3 covers 15 residues. CDR1 and CDR2 (germline): MDHEN, SYDVKM. V was trimmed by 5 bases and J by 3 bases, leaving 16 bases between them. The DNA for the CDR3 is TGTGCCAGCAGTCGGGTCCTGGCTGGGGACACTGAAGCTTTCTTT. This sequence encodes CASSRVLAGDTEAFF.

V and J are TRBV11-2 and TRBJ2-5, with 7 bases fitting TRBD2. V trimming: 6 bases; J trimming: 1 base; junction bases outside the gene matches: 8. The CDR3 runs 15 residues. Germline V CDR1 and CDR2: SGHAT, FQNNGV. CDR3 DNA sequence: TGTGCCAGCAGTAATTGGGGAGGGCCCCAAGAGACCCAGTACTTC. Its protein is CASSNWGGPQETQYF.

V gene TRBV9 combines with J gene TRBJ2-7; D is unclear. CDR1 and CDR2 from the germline V gene are SGDLS and YYNGEE. There are 14 residues in the CDR3. The V gene lost 2 bases and the J gene lost 3 bases, with 12 bases spanning the gap. Written as DNA, the CDR3 is TGTGCCAGCAGCGTGTCCTACGGCAACTACGAGCAGTACTTC. Translated: CASSVSYGNYEQYF.

The chain links TRBV15 to TRBJ2-2, with 8 bases aligning to TRBD1. The CDR3 has 15 residues. V lost 4 bases, J lost 9 bases, and 10 bases stayed unmatched. The germline V gene has CDR1 LNHNV and CDR2 YYDKDF (reference sequence). The CDR3 reads CATSNGRGLVRELFF. CDR3 in DNA: TGTGCCACCAGCAATGGCAGGGGGCTAGTAAGGGAGCTGTTTTTT.

The rearrangement joins TRBV7-2 to TRBJ2-7; a possible D gene is TRBD1 (6 bases). The CDR3 has 17 residues. From germline, CDR1 is SGHTA and CDR2 FQGNSA. V was cut by 1 base and J by 0 bases, with 16 bases left in between. CDR3 sequence reads: CASSLGRLDSLSYEQYF. The CDR3 DNA sequence: TGTGCCAGCAGCTTAGGGAGGTTGGACAGCCTCTCCTACGAGCAGTACTTC.

This clone came up once. This chain uses TRBV28 with TRBJ2-5, with 10 bases aligning to TRBD2. V dropped 3 bases and J dropped 4; count of bases not matched to a gene: 14. CDR3 length equals 18 residues. The germline V gene has CDR1 MDHEN and CDR2 SYDVKM. The CDR3 nucleotides are TGTGCCAGCAGTTTTGGTCTAGCGGGAGTTTGGGGGGCAGAGACCCAGTACTTC. Its translation is CASSFGLAGVWGAETQYF.

This chain joins TRBV9 and TRBJ2-1; TRBD2 agrees at 11 bases. V shed 6 bases, J shed 5 bases, and the junction held 10 bases outside the gene matches. The CDR3 has 16 amino acids. Germline assignment: CDR1 SGDLS and CDR2 YYNGEE. Written as DNA, the CDR3 is TGTGCCAGCACCCTACCTGCTAGCGGGAGGAACAATGAGCAGTTCTTC. It encodes CASTLPASGRNNEQFF.

In DNA form, the CDR3 reads TGCGCCAGCAGCTACGCCCTAGCGGGAGGGCCCGGTCTGGGGGGTGAGCAGTTCTTC. It translates to CASSYALAGGPGLGGEQFF. The chain recombines TRBV5-1 with TRBJ2-1; 12 bases match TRBD2. Germline lookup yields CDR1 SGHRS and CDR2 YFSETQ. V dropped 3 bases and J dropped 9; count of bases not matched to a gene: 19. This CDR3 is built from 19 residues.

The rearrangement joins TRBV2 to TRBJ2-1, with 11 nucleotides matching TRBD2. CDR1 is SNHLY, CDR2 FYNNEI, per germline. The CDR3 is made up of 18 amino acids. V lost 5 bases, J lost 1 base, and 10 bases stayed unmatched. CDR3 in DNA: TGTGCCAGCAGTCCGGGACTAGCGGAGTGGGGGTCCTACAATGAGCAGTTCTTC. This encodes CASSPGLAEWGSYNEQFF.

The V gene is TRBV4-2, the J gene TRBJ2-7; 8 bases fit TRBD2. V lost 1 base to trimming and J lost 4 bases; unmatched junction nucleotides: 6. Germline CDR1 reads LGHNA; CDR2 reads YNFKEQ. The CDR3 has 15 amino acids. The CDR3 coding sequence is TGTGCCAGCAGCCAAGTCGAACGGGGGGGATACGAGCAGTACTTC. This encodes CASSQVERGGYEQYF.